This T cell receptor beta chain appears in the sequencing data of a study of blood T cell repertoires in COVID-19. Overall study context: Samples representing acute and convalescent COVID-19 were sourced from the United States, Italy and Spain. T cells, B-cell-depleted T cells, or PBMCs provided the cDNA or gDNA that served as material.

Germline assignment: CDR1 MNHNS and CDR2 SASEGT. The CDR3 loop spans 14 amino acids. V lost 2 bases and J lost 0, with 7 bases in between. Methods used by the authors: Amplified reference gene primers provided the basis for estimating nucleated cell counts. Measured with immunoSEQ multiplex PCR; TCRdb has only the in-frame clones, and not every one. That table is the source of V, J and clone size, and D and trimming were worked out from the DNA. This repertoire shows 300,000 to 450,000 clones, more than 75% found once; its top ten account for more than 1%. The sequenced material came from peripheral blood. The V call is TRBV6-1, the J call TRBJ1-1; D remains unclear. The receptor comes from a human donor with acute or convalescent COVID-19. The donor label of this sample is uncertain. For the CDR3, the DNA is TGTGCCAGCAGTGAAAGCTATATGAACACTGAAGCTTTCTTT. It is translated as CASSESYMNTEAFF.